This T cell receptor (beta chain) was sequenced during a study of beta chain features in type 1 diabetes. Broader study findings: Moderately but significantly shorter TCRB CDR3s were found in Type 1 diabetes patients in all four CD4+ subsets. A definitive answer on HLA type influencing TCRB rearrangement was not reached here.

cDNA synthesis used the whole RNA isolate, giving expressed TCRB sequences. Only in-frame clones appear in the TCRdb table, and some are missing; sequencing was by immunoSEQ multiplex PCR. The sample holds roughly 340,000 clones, 13% seen once. About this clone itself: The target antigen is unknown.

Trimming cost V 5 bases and J 5 bases, with 12 bases left between them. The CDR3 sequence is 13 residues long. CDR1 MNHEY and CDR2 SMNVEV come from the germline V gene (reference sequence). The chain couples TRBV27 to TRBJ1-2, with D unresolved. Sequenced sample: naive CD4+ T cells from blood. The receptor's source is a woman between 18 and 29 years old with type 1 diabetes. CDR3 in amino acids: CASSRPSGYGYTF. Written as DNA, the CDR3 is TGTGCCAGCAGTCGACCTTCGGGTTATGGCTACACCTTC.